Presented here are 3 T cell receptor beta chains from one specimen sequenced in a study of cytomegalovirus exposure and HLA in healthy donors. The PCR used 60 Vbeta and 13 Jbeta primers. Clones were sequenced by immunoSEQ multiplex PCR, and TCRdb holds only the in-frame ones, with some missing. In total, the table holds some 39,000 clones. The sequenced sample was PBMCs. These receptors were obtained from a man younger than 40 in good health and CMV-seronegative.

The rearrangement links TRBV14 to TRBJ2-5, with 11 bases identical to TRBD2. The J segment lost 5 bases and the V segment lost 5 bases, leaving 13 bases of the junction unmatched. The CDR3 consists of 17 residues. The germline V gene encodes CDR1 SGHDN and CDR2 FVKESK. The CDR3 is CASSTTSSGRAVETQYF. In DNA, the CDR3 is TGTGCCAGCAGCACGACAAGTAGCGGGAGGGCCGTCGAGACCCAGTACTTC.

This sequence joins TRBV2 and TRBJ2-7, with a weak D call TRBD2 (5 bases). This CDR3 has 14 amino acids. The germline V gene encodes CDR1 SNHLY and CDR2 FYNNEI. The germline V and J ends were trimmed by 6 bases and 3 bases, with 15 bases remaining between them. This chain's CDR3 is CASRSRAAIYEQYF. The CDR3 DNA reads as TGTGCCAGCAGATCGAGGGCTGCTATCTACGAGCAGTACTTC.

The V and J genes are TRBV11-2 and TRBJ2-5; 14 positions match TRBD2. The CDR3 is made up of 19 amino acids. Germline V gives CDR1 SGHAT, CDR2 FQNNGV. The V segment lost 5 bases and the J segment 5 bases; nucleotides outside the gene matches: 16. Here the CDR3 reads CASSRRTSGRPAFVETQYF. The CDR3 DNA reads TGTGCCAGCAGCCGGCGGACTAGCGGGAGGCCCGCATTTGTCGAGACCCAGTACTTC.